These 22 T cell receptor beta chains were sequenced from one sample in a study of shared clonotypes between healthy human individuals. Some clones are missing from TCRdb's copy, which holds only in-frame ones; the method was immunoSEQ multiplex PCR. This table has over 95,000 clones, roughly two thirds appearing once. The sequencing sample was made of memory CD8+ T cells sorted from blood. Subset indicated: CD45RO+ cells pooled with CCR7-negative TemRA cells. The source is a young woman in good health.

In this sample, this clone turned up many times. CDR3 protein: CASSSPRGGFHEQFF. CDR3 in DNA: TGTGCCAGCAGCTCTCCGAGGGGTGGGTTCCATGAGCAGTTCTTC. The chain couples TRBV11-2 to TRBJ2-1; D is perhaps TRBD1 or TRBD2 (5 bases each). From germline, CDR1 is SGHAT and CDR2 FQNNGV. Trimming cost V 4 bases and J 8 bases, with 18 bases left between them. The CDR3 length is 15 residues.

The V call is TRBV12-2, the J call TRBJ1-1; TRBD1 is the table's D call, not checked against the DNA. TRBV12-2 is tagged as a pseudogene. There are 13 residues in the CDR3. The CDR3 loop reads CASLEPQVPEAFF. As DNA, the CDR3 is TGTGCAAGTCTCGAACCCCAGGTACCTGAAGCTTTCTTT.

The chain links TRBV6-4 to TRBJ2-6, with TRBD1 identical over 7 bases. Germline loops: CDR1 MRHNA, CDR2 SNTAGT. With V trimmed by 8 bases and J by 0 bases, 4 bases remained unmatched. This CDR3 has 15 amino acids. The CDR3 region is CASGQDLSGANVLTF. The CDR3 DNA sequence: TGTGCCAGCGGACAGGACCTCTCTGGGGCCAACGTCCTGACTTTC.

The CDR3 DNA is TGTGCCAGCAGCCAAGACGGACTAGCGGGAGAATACGAGCAGTACTTC. Protein sequence: CASSQDGLAGEYEQYF. The J gene is TRBJ2-7, the V gene TRBV7-9, with TRBD2 matching 13 bases. After removal of 5 bases from V and 4 bases from J, the junction contained 8 bases not matched to a gene. The CDR3 has 16 amino acids. Per the germline V gene, CDR1 is SEHNR and CDR2 is FQNEAQ (reference sequence). The full variable domain, with the rest looked up from reference TRBV7-9 and TRBJ2-7, is DTGVSQNPRHKITKRGQNVTFRCDPISEHNRLYWYRQTLGQGPEFLTYFQNEAQLEKSRLLSDRFSAERPKGSFSTLEIQRTEQGDSAMYLCASSQDGLAGEYEQYFGPGTRLTVT.

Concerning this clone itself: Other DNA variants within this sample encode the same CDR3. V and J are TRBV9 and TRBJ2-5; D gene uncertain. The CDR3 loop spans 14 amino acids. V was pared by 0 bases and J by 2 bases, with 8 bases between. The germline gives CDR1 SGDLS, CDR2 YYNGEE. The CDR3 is CASSVAGTQETQYF. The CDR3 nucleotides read TGTGCCAGCAGCGTAGCGGGCACACAAGAGACCCAGTACTTC. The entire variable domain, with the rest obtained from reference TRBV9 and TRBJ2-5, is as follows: DSGVTQTPKHLITATGQRVTLRCSPRSGDLSVYWYQQSLDQGLQFLIQYYNGEERAKGNILERFSAQQFPDLHSELNLSSLELGDSALYFCASSVAGTQETQYFGPGTRLLVL.

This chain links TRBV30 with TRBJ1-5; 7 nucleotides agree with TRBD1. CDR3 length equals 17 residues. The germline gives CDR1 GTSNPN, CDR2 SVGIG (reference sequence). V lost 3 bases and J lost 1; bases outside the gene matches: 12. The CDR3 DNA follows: TGTGCCTGGAGCGAGACCAGGGGGTTTAGGAGCAATCAGCCCCAGCATTTT. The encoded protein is CAWSETRGFRSNQPQHF.

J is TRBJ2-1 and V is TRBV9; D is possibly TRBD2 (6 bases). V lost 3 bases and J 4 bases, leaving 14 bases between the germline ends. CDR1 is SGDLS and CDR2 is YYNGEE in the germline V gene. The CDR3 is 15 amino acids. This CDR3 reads CASSGPGAWYNEQFF. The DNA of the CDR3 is TGTGCCAGCAGCGGACCGGGAGCTTGGTACAATGAGCAGTTCTTC.

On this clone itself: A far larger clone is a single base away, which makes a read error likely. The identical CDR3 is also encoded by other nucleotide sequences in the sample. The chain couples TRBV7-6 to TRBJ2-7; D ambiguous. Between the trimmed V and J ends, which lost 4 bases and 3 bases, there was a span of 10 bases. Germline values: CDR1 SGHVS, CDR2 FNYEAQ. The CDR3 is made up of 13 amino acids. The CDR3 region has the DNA TGTGCCAGCAGCTCAGGACCGAACTACGAGCAGTACTTC. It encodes CASSSGPNYEQYF. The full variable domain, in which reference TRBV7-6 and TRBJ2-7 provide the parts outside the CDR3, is GAGVSQSPRYKVTKRGQDVALRCDPISGHVSLYWYRQALGQGPEFLTYFNYEAQQDKSGLPNDRFSAERPEGSISTLTIQRTEQRDSAMYRCASSSGPNYEQYFGPGTRLTVT.

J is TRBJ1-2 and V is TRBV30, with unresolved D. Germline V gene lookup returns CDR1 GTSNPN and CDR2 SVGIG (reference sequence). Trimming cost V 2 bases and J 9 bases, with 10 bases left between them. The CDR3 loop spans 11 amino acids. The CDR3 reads CAWSSSGSYTF. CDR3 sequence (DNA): TGTGCCTGGAGTTCTTCCGGGAGCTACACCTTC.

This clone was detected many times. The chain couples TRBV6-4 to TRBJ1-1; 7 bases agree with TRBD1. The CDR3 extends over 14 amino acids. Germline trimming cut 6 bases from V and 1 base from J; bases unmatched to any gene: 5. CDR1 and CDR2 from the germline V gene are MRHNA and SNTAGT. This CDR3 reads CASSPGTENTEAFF. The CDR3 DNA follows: TGTGCCAGCAGCCCGGGGACAGAGAACACTGAAGCTTTCTTT.

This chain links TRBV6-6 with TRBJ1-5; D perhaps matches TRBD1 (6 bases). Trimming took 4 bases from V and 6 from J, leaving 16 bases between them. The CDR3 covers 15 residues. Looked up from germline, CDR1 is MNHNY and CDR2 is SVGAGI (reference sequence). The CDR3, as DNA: TGTGCCAGCAGTTTAGACAGGTCAGGAGTTCAGCCCCAGCATTTT. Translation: CASSLDRSGVQPQHF.

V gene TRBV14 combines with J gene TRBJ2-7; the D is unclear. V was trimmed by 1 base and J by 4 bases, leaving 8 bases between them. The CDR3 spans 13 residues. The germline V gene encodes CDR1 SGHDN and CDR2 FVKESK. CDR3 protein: CASSQVGLYEQYF. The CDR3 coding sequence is TGTGCCAGCAGCCAAGTGGGTCTATACGAGCAGTACTTC.

CDR3 nucleotide sequence: TGTGCCAGCAGCTTAAGTAGTAACATTCAGTACTTC. Translated, it gives CASSLSSNIQYF. The chain links TRBV7-9 to TRBJ2-4; D gene uncertain. This CDR3 spans 12 amino acids. The V end lost 2 bases, the J end lost 7 bases, and 6 bases lay between the germline ends. The V gene's germline CDR1 is SEHNR and CDR2 FQNEAQ (reference sequence).

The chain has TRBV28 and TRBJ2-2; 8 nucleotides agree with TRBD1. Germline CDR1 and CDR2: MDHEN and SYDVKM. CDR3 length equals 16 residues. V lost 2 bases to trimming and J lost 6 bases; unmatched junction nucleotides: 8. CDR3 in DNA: TGTGCCAGCAGTTTAGTTACCGCCAGGGGGCCCGGGGAGCTGTTTTTT. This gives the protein CASSLVTARGPGELFF.

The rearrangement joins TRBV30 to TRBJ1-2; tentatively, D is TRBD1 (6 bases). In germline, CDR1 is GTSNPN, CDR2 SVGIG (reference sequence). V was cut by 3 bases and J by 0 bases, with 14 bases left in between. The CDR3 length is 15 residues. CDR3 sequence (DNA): TGTGCCTGGAGCGACTGGACAGAAGCTAACTATGGCTACACCTTC. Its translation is CAWSDWTEANYGYTF. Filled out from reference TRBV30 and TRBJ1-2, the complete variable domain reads SQTIHQWPATLVQPVGSPLSLECTVEGTSNPNLYWYRQAAGRGLQLLFYSVGIGQISSEVPQNLSASRPQDRQFILSSKKLLLSDSGFYLCAWSDWTEANYGYTFGSGTRLTVV.

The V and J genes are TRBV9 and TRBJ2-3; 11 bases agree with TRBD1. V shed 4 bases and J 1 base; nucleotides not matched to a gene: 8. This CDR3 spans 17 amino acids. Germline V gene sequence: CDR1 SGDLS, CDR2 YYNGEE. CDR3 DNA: TGTGCCAGCAGCAGCTGGGGGACAGGGGGTGGCACAGATACGCAGTATTTT. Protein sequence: CASSSWGTGGGTDTQYF.

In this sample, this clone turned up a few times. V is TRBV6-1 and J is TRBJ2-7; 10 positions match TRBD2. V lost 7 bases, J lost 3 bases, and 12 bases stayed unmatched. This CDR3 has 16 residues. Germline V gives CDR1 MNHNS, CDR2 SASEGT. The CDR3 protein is CASTEAEASGGYEQYF. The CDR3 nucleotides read TGTGCCAGCACCGAAGCGGAGGCTAGCGGGGGCTACGAGCAGTACTTC.

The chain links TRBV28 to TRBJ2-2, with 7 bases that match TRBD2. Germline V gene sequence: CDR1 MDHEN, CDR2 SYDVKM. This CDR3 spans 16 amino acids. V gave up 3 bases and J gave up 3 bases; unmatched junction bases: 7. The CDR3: CASSLTGTTDTGELFF. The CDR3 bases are TGTGCCAGCAGTTTGACCGGGACTACCGACACCGGGGAGCTGTTTTTT.

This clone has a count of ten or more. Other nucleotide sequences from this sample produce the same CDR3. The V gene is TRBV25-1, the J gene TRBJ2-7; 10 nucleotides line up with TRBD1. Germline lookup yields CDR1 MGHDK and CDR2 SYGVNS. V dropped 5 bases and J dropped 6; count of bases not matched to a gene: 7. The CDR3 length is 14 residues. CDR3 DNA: TGTGCCAGCAGTCCCGACAGGGGGCTCGGCGAGCAGTACTTC. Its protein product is CASSPDRGLGEQYF.

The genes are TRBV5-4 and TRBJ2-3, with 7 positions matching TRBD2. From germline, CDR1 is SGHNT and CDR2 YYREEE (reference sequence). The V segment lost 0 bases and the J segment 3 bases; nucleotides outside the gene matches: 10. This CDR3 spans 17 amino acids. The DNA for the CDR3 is TGTGCCAGCAGCTTGGTCGTTGTGGGAGGGGTAACAGATACGCAGTATTTT. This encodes CASSLVVVGGVTDTQYF.

The chain's CDR3 is CASSDRSTDTQYF. CDR3 in DNA: TGTGCCAGCAGTGACAGGAGCACAGATACGCAGTATTTT. V gene TRBV2 combines with J gene TRBJ2-3; D uncertain. Germline-derived CDR1 and CDR2 are SNHLY and FYNNEI. The CDR3 loop spans 13 amino acids. Trimming cost V 3 bases and J 0 bases, with 4 bases left between them. The full variable domain, in which reference TRBV2 and TRBJ2-3 provide the parts outside the CDR3, is EPEVTQTPSHQVTQMGQEVILRCVPISNHLYFYWYRQILGQKVEFLVSFYNNEISEKSEIFDDQFSVERPDGSNFTLKIRSTKLEDSAMYFCASSDRSTDTQYFGPGTRLTVL.

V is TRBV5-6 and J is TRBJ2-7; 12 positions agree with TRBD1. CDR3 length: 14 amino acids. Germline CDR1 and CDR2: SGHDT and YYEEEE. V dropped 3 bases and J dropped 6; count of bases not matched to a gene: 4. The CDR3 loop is CASSSGTGGCEQYF. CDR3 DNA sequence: TGTGCCAGCAGCTCCGGGACAGGGGGCTGCGAGCAGTACTTC.